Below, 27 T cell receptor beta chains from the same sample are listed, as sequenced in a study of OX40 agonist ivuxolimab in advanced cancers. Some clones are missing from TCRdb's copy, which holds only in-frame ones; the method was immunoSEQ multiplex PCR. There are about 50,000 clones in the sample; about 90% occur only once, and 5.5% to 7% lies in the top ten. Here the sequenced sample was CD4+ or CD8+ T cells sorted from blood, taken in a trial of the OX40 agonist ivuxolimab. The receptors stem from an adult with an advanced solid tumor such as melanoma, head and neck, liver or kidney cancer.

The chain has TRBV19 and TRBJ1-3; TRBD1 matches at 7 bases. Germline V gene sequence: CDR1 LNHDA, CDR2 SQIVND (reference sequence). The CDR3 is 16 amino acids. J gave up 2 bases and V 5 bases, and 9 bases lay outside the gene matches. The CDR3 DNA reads TGTGCCAGTAGTGGGGTCGGGGACAGACCTGGAAACACCATATATTTT. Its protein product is CASSGVGDRPGNTIYF.

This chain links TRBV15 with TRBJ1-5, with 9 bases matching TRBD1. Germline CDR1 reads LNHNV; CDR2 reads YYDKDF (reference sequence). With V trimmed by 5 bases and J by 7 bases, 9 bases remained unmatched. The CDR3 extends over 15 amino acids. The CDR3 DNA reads TGTGCCACCAGCGGGAGCCACAGGGGGCGGCAGCCCCAGCATTTT. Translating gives CATSGSHRGRQPQHF.

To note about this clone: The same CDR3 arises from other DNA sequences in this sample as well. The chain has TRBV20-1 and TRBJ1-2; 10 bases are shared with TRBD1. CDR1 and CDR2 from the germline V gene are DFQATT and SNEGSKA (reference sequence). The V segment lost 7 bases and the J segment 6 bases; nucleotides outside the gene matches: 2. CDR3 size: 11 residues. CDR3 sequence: CSGTGGNGYTF. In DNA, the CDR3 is TGCAGTGGGACAGGGGGGAATGGCTACACCTTC.

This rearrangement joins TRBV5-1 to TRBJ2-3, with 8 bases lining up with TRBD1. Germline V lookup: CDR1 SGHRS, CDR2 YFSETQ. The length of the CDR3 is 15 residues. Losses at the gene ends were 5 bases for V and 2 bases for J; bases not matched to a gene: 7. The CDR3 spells CASSQQGAHTDTQYF. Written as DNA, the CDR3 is TGCGCCAGCAGTCAGCAGGGGGCGCACACAGATACGCAGTATTTT.

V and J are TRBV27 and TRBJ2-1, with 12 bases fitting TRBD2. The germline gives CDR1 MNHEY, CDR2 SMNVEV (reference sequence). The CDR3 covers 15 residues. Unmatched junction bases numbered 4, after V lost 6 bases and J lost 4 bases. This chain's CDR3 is CASSPLAGGYNEQFF. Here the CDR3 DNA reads TGTGCCAGCAGCCCGCTAGCGGGAGGGTACAATGAGCAGTTCTTC.

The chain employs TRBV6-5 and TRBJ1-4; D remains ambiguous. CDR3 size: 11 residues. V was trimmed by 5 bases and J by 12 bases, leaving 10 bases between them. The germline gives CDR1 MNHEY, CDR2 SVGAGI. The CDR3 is CASSNGRELFF. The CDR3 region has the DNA TGTGCCAGCAGTAATGGACGGGAACTGTTTTTT.

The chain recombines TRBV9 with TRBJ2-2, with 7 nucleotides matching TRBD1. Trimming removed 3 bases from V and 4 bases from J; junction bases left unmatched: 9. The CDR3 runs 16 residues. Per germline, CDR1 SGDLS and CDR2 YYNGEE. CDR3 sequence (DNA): TGTGCCAGCAGCGGACAGGGTTTTATAAGCACCGGGGAGCTGTTTTTT. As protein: CASSGQGFISTGELFF.

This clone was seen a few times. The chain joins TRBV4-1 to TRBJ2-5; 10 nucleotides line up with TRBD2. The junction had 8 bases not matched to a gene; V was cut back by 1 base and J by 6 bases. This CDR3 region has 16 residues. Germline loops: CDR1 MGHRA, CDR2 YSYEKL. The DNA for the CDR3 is TGCGCCAGCAGCCAAGTGGGGACTAGCGCTTTACAGACCCAGTACTTC. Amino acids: CASSQVGTSALQTQYF.

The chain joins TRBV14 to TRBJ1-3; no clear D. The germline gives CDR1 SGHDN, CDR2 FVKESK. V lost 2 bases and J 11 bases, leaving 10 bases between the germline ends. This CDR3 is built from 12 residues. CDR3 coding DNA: TGTGCCAGCAGCCAATCGTTTCTCGCCATATATTTT. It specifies CASSQSFLAIYF.

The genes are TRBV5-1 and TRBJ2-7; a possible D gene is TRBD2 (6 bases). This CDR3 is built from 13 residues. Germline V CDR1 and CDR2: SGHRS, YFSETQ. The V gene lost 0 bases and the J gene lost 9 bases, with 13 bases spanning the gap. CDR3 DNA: TGCGCCAGCAGCTTGGAACTAGCCGGGGGGCAGTACTTC. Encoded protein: CASSLELAGGQYF.

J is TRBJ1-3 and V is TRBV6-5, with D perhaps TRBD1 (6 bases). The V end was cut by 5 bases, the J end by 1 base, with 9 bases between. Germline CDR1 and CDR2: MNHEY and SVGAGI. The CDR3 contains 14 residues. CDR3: CASSGQLSGNTIYF. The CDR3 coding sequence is TGTGCCAGCAGTGGACAGTTATCTGGAAACACCATATATTTT.

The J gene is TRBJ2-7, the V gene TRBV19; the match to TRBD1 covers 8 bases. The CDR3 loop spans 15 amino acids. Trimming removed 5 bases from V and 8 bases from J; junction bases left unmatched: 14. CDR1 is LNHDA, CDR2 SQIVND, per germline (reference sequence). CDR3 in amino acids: CASSSPGTGITKQYF. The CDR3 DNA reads TGTGCCAGTAGTTCCCCCGGGACAGGTATTACGAAGCAGTACTTC.

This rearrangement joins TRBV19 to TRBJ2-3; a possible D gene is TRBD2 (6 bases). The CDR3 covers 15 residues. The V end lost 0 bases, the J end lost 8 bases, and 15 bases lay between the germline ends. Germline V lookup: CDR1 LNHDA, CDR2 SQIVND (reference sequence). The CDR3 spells CASSIDRTKYSTQYF. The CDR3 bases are TGTGCCAGTAGTATAGATAGGACTAAGTATAGTACGCAGTATTTT. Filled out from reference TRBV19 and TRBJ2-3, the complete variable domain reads DGGITQSPKYLFRKEGQNVTLSCEQNLNHDAMYWYRQDPGQGLRLIYYSQIVNDFQKGDIAEGYSVSREKKESFPLTVTSAQKNPTAFYLCASSIDRTKYSTQYFGPGTRLTVL.

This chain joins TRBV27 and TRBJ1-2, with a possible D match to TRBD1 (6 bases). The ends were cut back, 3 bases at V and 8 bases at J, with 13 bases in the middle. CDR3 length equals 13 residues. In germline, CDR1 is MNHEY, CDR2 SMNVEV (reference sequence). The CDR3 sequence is CASSFLDRSGYTF. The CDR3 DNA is TGTGCCAGCAGTTTTTTAGACAGGAGCGGCTACACCTTC.

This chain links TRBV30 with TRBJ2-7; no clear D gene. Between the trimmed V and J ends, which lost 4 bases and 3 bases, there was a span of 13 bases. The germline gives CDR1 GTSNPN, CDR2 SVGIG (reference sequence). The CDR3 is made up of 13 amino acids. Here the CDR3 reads CAWNSQPNYEQYF. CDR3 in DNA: TGTGCCTGGAATTCCCAGCCGAACTACGAGCAGTACTTC.

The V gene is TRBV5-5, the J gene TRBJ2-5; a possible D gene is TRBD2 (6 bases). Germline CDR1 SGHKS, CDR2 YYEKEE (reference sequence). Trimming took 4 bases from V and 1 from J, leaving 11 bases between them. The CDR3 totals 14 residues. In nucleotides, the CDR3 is TGTGCCAGCAGCCCTGGCGGGGCCCAAGAGACCCAGTACTTC. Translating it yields CASSPGGAQETQYF.

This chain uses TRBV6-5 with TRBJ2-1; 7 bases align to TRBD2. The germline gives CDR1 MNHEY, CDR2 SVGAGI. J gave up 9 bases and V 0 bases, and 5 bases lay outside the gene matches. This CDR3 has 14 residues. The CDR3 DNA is TGTGCCAGCAGTTACTCGGCAGCGGGATTTGAGCAGTTCTTC. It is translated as CASSYSAAGFEQFF.

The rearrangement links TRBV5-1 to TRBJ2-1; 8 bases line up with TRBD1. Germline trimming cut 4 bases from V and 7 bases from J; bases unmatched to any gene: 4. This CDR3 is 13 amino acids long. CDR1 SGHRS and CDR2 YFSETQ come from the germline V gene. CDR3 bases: TGCGCCAGCAGCCGGGACAGGATGAATGAGCAGTTCTTC. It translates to CASSRDRMNEQFF.

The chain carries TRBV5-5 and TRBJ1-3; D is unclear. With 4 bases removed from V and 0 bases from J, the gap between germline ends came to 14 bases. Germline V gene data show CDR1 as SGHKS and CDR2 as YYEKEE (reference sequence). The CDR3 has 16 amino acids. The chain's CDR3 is CASSADGGRSGNTIYF. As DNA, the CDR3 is TGTGCCAGCAGCGCGGATGGAGGGCGCTCTGGAAACACCATATATTTT.

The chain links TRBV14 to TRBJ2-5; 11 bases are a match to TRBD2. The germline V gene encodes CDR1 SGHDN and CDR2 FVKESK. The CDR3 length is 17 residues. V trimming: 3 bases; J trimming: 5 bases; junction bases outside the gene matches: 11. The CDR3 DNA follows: TGTGCCAGCAGCCATCGCGGAGGACTAGCGGGCGTGGAGACCCAGTACTTC. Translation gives CASSHRGGLAGVETQYF.

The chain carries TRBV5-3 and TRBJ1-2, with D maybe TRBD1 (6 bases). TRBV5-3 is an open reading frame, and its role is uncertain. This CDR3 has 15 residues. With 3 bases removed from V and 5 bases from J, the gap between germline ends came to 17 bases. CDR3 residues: CARSWGAGPLYGYTF. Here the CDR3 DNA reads TGTGCCAGAAGCTGGGGGGCAGGGCCCCTTTATGGCTACACCTTC.

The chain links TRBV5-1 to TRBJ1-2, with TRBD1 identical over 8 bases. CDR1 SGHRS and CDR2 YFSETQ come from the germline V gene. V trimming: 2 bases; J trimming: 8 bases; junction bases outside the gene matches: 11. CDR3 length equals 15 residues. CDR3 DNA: TGCGCCAGCAGCTTACCTACAGGGGGATCGCGAGGCTACACCTTC. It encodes CASSLPTGGSRGYTF. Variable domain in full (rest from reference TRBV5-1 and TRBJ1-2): KAGVTQTPRYLIKTRGQQVTLSCSPISGHRSVSWYQQTPGQGLQFLFEYFSETQRNKGNFPGRFSGRQFSNSRSEMNVSTLELGDSALYLCASSLPTGGSRGYTFGSGTRLTVV.

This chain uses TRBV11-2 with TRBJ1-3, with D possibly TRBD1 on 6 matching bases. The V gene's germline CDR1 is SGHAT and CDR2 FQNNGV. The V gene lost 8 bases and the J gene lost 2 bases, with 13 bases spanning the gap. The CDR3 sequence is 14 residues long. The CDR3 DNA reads TGTGCCAGCGCAACAGGGAGCCCTGGAAACACCATATATTTT. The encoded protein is CASATGSPGNTIYF.

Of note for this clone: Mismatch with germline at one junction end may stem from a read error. Here the CDR3 DNA reads TGTGCAAGCAGGGGAGCGGGGCCGAGGGAGACCCAGTACTTC. Protein sequence: CASRGAGPRETQYF. This rearrangement joins TRBV6-5 to TRBJ2-5; D perhaps matches TRBD2 (7 bases). Germline CDR1 reads MNHEY; CDR2 reads SVGAGI. The CDR3 totals 14 residues.

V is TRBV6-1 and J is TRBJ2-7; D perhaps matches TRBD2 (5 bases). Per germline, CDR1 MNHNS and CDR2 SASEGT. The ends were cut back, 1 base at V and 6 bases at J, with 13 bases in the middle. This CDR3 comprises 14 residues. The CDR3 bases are TGTGCCAGCAGTGAAGGGGGAGTAGTAGGCGAGCAGTACTTC. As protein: CASSEGGVVGEQYF.

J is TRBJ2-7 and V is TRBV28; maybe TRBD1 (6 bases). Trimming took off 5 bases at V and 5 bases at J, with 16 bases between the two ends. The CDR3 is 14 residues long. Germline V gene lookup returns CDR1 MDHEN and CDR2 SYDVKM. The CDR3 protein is CASSPRGLFHEQYF. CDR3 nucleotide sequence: TGTGCCAGCAGTCCAAGGGGGTTATTCCACGAGCAGTACTTC.

The CDR3 DNA reads TGCGCCAGCAGCCAAGGGCCGGCGGGTAAGCGGGCAAATGAGCAGTTCTTC. The encoded protein is CASSQGPAGKRANEQFF. The chain joins TRBV4-1 to TRBJ2-1; D possibly corresponds to TRBD2 (6 bases). Deletions cut 1 base from V and 7 bases from J, with 20 bases between. CDR1 MGHRA and CDR2 YSYEKL come from the germline V gene. This CDR3 contains 17 residues.